The 21 T cell receptor beta chains reported below all come from one sample, sequenced in a study of T cell changes during pregnancy in multiple sclerosis (dated by TCRdb to the late 2010s). The library was prepared using the immunoSEQ multiplex PCR assay. TCRdb holds this immuneACCESS table with in-frame rearrangements only. Some clones are missing; in checked studies, unresolved V genes explain under half, and the rest has no known cause. Here the sample has tens of thousands of clones; about 90% occur a single time. The ten largest clonotypes hold about 12% of the sample. The sequencing used CD8+ T cells from peripheral blood mononuclear cells, collected after pregnancy. Receptors originate from a female donor with multiple sclerosis, enrolled in a pregnancy study.

This clone was observed a few times. The J gene is TRBJ2-2, the V gene TRBV6-4, with 7 bases lining up with TRBD2. CDR1 and CDR2 (germline): MRHNA, SNTAGT. Trimming at V came to 0 bases and at J to 3 bases, leaving 7 bases not matched to a gene. The CDR3 consists of 17 residues. The CDR3 loop reads CASSDSGLERDTGELFF. In DNA form, the CDR3 reads TGTGCCAGCAGTGACTCTGGACTAGAAAGGGACACCGGGGAGCTGTTTTTT.

This clone has a single count. The V gene is TRBV7-6, the J gene TRBJ1-4, with D tentatively TRBD1 (6 bases). Deletions cut 6 bases from V and 8 bases from J, with 22 bases between. This CDR3 is 16 amino acids long. CDR1 SGHVS and CDR2 FNYEAQ come from the germline V gene. The CDR3 here is CASSPGWGRMTEKLFF. CDR3 sequence (DNA): TGTGCCAGCAGTCCGGGGTGGGGGCGAATGACGGAAAAACTGTTTTTT.

This clone was seen a single time. This chain links TRBV7-3 with TRBJ2-7; 10 bases are shared with TRBD2. Germline lookup yields CDR1 SGHTA and CDR2 FQGTGA. V lost 2 bases to trimming and J lost 3 bases; unmatched junction nucleotides: 4. CDR3 length: 15 residues. CDR3 DNA: TGTGCCAGCAGCTTAGCCCTAGCGGGAGACTACGAGCAGTACTTC. Its translation is CASSLALAGDYEQYF.

A few counts support this clone. The V and J genes are TRBV27 and TRBJ2-7, with D tentatively TRBD2 (6 bases). V was clipped by 2 bases and J by 4 bases, with 15 bases between them. Germline CDR1 and CDR2: MNHEY and SMNVEV (reference sequence). CDR3 length: 15 residues. The CDR3 loop is CASSLGSGVMYEQYF. The DNA for the CDR3 is TGTGCCAGCAGTTTAGGGTCGGGAGTGATGTACGAGCAGTACTTC.

The V call is TRBV27, the J call TRBJ1-2, with a weak D call TRBD1 (5 bases). The V and J ends lost 2 bases and 8 bases respectively, with 15 bases between them. The CDR3 contains 14 residues. Germline CDR1 and CDR2: MNHEY and SMNVEV (reference sequence). The CDR3 protein is CASSLVRGSRGYTF. The CDR3, as DNA: TGTGCCAGCAGTTTAGTTCGGGGGTCCAGGGGCTACACCTTC.

The V and J genes are TRBV27 and TRBJ1-2; TRBD1 is a possible D gene (6 bases). Per the germline V gene, CDR1 is MNHEY and CDR2 is SMNVEV (reference sequence). This CDR3 has 14 amino acids. V was shortened by 3 bases and J by 8 bases, with 16 bases between the two germline ends. CDR3: CASSLDVRGRGYTF. The CDR3 DNA reads as TGTGCCAGCAGTTTGGATGTAAGGGGGAGAGGCTACACCTTC.

The rearrangement uses TRBV5-1 and TRBJ2-5; weak D call: TRBD2 (5 bases). Trimming shortened V by 0 bases and J by 5 bases, and 11 bases separated the two germline ends. CDR1 is SGHRS, CDR2 YFSETQ, per germline. This CDR3 has 14 residues. Written as DNA, the CDR3 is TGCGCCAGCAGCTTGGCCCCTAGCCCCGAGACCCAGTACTTC. The encoded protein is CASSLAPSPETQYF.

This sequence joins TRBV28 and TRBJ2-1; D is uncertain. The V end lost 6 bases, the J end lost 0 bases, and 15 bases lay between the germline ends. The CDR3 spans 16 residues. Germline CDR1 reads MDHEN; CDR2 reads SYDVKM. The chain's CDR3 is CASSLPQWSSYNEQFF. In DNA form, the CDR3 reads TGTGCCAGCAGCCTCCCCCAGTGGAGCTCCTACAATGAGCAGTTCTTC.

A single count supports this clone. The rearrangement uses TRBV7-9 and TRBJ2-5; 7 bases match TRBD2. Germline V gene sequence: CDR1 SEHNR, CDR2 FQNEAQ (reference sequence). CDR3 length equals 15 residues. The V and J ends lost 1 base and 1 base, in that order; junction bases with no gene match: 3. The CDR3 region has the DNA TGTGCCAGCAGCTTAGAGACTAGCTTCCAAGAGACCCAGTACTTC. This codes for CASSLETSFQETQYF.

CDR3 amino acids: CASSLGGFNTEAFF. Here the CDR3 DNA reads TGTGCCAGCAGCTTAGGAGGGTTCAACACTGAAGCTTTCTTT. The chain has TRBV7-6 and TRBJ1-1; D uncertain. Germline values: CDR1 SGHVS, CDR2 FNYEAQ. The length of the CDR3 is 14 residues. Trimming left V 1 base short and J 2 bases short, with 8 bases between.

The chain couples TRBV5-4 to TRBJ1-2, with 9 bases that match TRBD1. CDR3 length equals 15 residues. J was trimmed by 0 bases and V by 4 bases; bases with no gene match: 4. Germline CDR1 SGHNT, CDR2 YYREEE (reference sequence). The CDR3 coding sequence is TGTGCCAGCAGCCAAGGACAGGGGCCTAACTATGGCTACACCTTC. Translation gives CASSQGQGPNYGYTF.

The chain uses TRBV6-1 and TRBJ2-2; D is perhaps TRBD2 (6 bases). This CDR3 is built from 16 residues. Trimming removed 4 bases from V and 3 bases from J, with 15 bases in between. Germline V CDR1 and CDR2: MNHNS, SASEGT. The CDR3 protein is CASSVGHWGDTGELFF. The CDR3 nucleotides read TGTGCCAGCAGTGTCGGACATTGGGGGGACACCGGGGAGCTGTTTTTT.

The chain carries TRBV2 and TRBJ2-7; TRBD1 matches at 9 bases. Germline CDR1 reads SNHLY; CDR2 reads FYNNEI. The ends lost 8 bases at V and 12 bases at J; junction bases unmatched: 8. The CDR3 runs to 11 residues. The CDR3 DNA reads TGTGCCAGCGTCTCCGGGACAGGGTTGTACTTC. Residues: CASVSGTGLYF.

The gene calls are TRBV6-4 and TRBJ1-3; the match to TRBD1 covers 7 bases. Germline V CDR1 and CDR2: MRHNA, SNTAGT. The CDR3 is made up of 19 amino acids. The V and J ends lost 2 bases and 4 bases, in that order; junction bases with no gene match: 17. The CDR3 is CASSDRQGDRLALGNTIYF. In DNA, the CDR3 is TGTGCCAGCAGTGACCGCCAGGGGGATCGGTTAGCCCTCGGAAACACCATATATTTT.

The V call is TRBV10-3, the J call TRBJ1-1, with 10 bases that match TRBD1. Per the germline V gene, CDR1 is ENHRY and CDR2 is SYGVKD. The CDR3 runs 15 residues. With 6 bases clipped from V and 0 bases from J, the junction kept 4 bases outside the gene matches. CDR3 region: CAIRRTGGLNTEAFF. CDR3 nucleotide sequence: TGTGCCATCAGGCGGACAGGGGGATTGAACACTGAAGCTTTCTTT.

This CDR3 is CASSHAGLAANEQFF. The CDR3 region has the DNA TGTGCCAGTTCTCATGCTGGACTAGCGGCCAATGAGCAGTTCTTC. The chain has TRBV9 and TRBJ2-1; 10 bases are a match to TRBD2. CDR1 is SGDLS and CDR2 is YYNGEE in the germline V gene. V gave up 8 bases and J gave up 6 bases; unmatched junction bases: 11. The CDR3 spans 15 residues.

The chain employs TRBV6-1 and TRBJ2-1; 9 bases fit TRBD2. CDR1 and CDR2 from the germline V gene are MNHNS and SASEGT. J was trimmed by 6 bases and V by 0 bases; bases with no gene match: 3. The CDR3 length is 15 residues. The CDR3 nucleotides are TGTGCCAGCAGTGAAGCCAGCGGGGGGCCCAATGAGCAGTTCTTC. Protein sequence: CASSEASGGPNEQFF.

This chain joins TRBV29-1 and TRBJ2-1, with TRBD1 matching 10 bases. V lost 7 bases to trimming and J lost 6 bases; unmatched junction nucleotides: 9. The CDR3 runs to 14 residues. Germline V gene sequence: CDR1 SQVTM, CDR2 ANQGSEA. In DNA, the CDR3 is TGCAGCGCAGCCGGGACAGGGGATTCCAATGAGCAGTTCTTC. Translation gives CSAAGTGDSNEQFF.

This chain links TRBV14 with TRBJ2-3, with 7 positions matching TRBD2. The CDR3 loop spans 16 amino acids. J was trimmed by 2 bases and V by 0 bases; bases with no gene match: 5. In germline, CDR1 is SGHDN, CDR2 FVKESK. CDR3: CASSQDERGFTDTQYF. CDR3 nucleotide sequence: TGTGCCAGCAGCCAAGATGAGCGGGGATTCACAGATACGCAGTATTTT.

This chain joins TRBV27 and TRBJ2-1, with TRBD2 as a possible D gene (6 bases). CDR3 length equals 15 residues. Germline lookup yields CDR1 MNHEY and CDR2 SMNVEV (reference sequence). The V and J ends lost 4 bases and 7 bases respectively, with 17 bases between them. The CDR3 sequence is CASSSRRAGENEQFF. CDR3 nucleotide sequence: TGTGCCAGCAGTTCCCGGAGGGCCGGAGAGAATGAGCAGTTCTTC.

The rearrangement uses TRBV6-5 and TRBJ2-3, with 8 bases fitting TRBD2. CDR1 is MNHEY, CDR2 SVGAGI, per germline. The V and J ends lost 6 bases and 3 bases, in that order; junction bases with no gene match: 2. The CDR3 extends over 13 amino acids. The CDR3 nucleotides are TGTGCCAGCAGCGGACTAGCAACAGATACGCAGTATTTT. Translating gives CASSGLATDTQYF.